The 2 T cell receptor beta chains below all came from one sample that was sequenced in a study of blood T cell repertoires in COVID-19 (TCRdb year 2020). The method was the immunoSEQ multiplex PCR assay. TCRdb carries this immuneACCESS record with in-frame sequences only. Its versions omit some clonotypes, under half of them owing to an unresolved V gene in the studies checked, with the rest unexplained. This sample gives 150,000 to 200,000 clones in total; roughly 87% of them show up just once. Around 8% of the sample comes from the top ten. Specimen: peripheral blood. The receptors derive from a woman aged 70-85 years with COVID-19, enrolled during active disease.

This chain connects TRBV19 to TRBJ2-1; 11 positions agree with TRBD2. This CDR3 spans 15 amino acids. V trimming: 6 bases; J trimming: 9 bases; junction bases outside the gene matches: 10. Germline V gene sequence: CDR1 LNHDA, CDR2 SQIVND (reference sequence). CDR3 protein: CASRPGLAERSEQFF. Here the CDR3 DNA reads TGTGCCAGTAGGCCGGGACTAGCGGAGAGGAGTGAGCAGTTCTTC.

The V and J genes are TRBV11-2 and TRBJ1-4; 7 bases line up with TRBD1. Germline V CDR1 and CDR2: SGHAT, FQNNGV. Trimming removed 6 bases from V and 4 bases from J; junction bases left unmatched: 5. CDR3 length equals 14 residues. The CDR3 region is CASSLTGSNEKLFF. The CDR3 DNA reads TGTGCCAGCAGTCTGACAGGGAGTAATGAAAAACTGTTTTTT.